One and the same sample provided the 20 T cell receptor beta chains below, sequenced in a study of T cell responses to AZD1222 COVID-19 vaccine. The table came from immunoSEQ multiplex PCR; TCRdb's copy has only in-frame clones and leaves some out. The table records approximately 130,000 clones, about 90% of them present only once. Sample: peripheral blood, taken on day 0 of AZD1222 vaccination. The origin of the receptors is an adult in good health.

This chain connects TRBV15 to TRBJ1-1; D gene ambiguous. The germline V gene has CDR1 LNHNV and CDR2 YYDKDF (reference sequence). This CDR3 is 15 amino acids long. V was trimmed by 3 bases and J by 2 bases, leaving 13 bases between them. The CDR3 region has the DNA TGTGCCACCAGCAGGATGGGGAAAGGAAACACTGAAGCTTTCTTT. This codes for CATSRMGKGNTEAFF.

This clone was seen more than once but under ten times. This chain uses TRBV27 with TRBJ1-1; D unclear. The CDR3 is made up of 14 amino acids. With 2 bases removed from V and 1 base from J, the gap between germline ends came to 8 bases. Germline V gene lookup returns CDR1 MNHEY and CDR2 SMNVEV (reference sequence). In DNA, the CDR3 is TGTGCCAGCAGTTTACTCCAGACGAACACTGAAGCTTTCTTT. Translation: CASSLLQTNTEAFF.

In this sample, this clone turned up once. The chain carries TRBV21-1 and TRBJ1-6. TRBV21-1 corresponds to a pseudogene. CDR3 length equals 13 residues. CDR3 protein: CASSKVGVSPLHF. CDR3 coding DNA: TGTGCCAGCAGCAAAGTTGGGGTTTCACCCCTCCACTTT.

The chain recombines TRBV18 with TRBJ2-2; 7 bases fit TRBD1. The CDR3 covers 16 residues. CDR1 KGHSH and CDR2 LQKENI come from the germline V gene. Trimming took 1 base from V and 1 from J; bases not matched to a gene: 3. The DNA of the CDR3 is TGTGCCAGCTCACCACTCTCAGGGGGGAACACCGGGGAGCTGTTTTTT. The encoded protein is CASSPLSGGNTGELFF.

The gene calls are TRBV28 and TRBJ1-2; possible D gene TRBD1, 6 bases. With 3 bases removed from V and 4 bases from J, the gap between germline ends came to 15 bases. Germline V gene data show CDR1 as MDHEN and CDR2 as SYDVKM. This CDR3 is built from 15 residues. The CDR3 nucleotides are TGTGCCAGCAGTTTGGGGGCAGGGGATCGCTATGGCTACACCTTC. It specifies CASSLGAGDRYGYTF.

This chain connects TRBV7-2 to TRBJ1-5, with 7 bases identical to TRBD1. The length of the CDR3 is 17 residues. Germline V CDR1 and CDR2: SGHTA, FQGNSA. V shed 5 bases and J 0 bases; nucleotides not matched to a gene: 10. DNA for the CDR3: TGTGCCAGCAGCCCACCGGGACAGTGGGATAGCAATCAGCCCCAGCATTTT. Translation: CASSPPGQWDSNQPQHF.

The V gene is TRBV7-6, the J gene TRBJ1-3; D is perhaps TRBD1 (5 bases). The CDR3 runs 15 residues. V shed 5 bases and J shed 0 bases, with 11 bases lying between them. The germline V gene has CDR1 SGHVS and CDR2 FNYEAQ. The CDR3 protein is CASSQEGNSGNTIYF. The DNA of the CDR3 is TGTGCCAGCAGCCAAGAGGGGAACTCTGGAAACACCATATATTTT.

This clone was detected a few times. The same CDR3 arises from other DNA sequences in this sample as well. The CDR3, as DNA: TGTGCCAGCTCACCAGGGTTGAACACTGAAGCTTTCTTT. Protein: CASSPGLNTEAFF. This rearrangement joins TRBV18 to TRBJ1-1; D unclear. The CDR3 is 13 amino acids. The V and J ends lost 2 bases and 0 bases respectively, with 4 bases between them. In germline, CDR1 is KGHSH, CDR2 LQKENI.

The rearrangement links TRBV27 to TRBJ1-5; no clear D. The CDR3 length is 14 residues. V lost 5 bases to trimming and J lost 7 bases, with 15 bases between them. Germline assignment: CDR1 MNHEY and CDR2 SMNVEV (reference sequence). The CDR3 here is CASSLGSGGQPQHF. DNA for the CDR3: TGTGCCAGCAGTCTTGGCAGTGGAGGACAGCCCCAGCATTTT.

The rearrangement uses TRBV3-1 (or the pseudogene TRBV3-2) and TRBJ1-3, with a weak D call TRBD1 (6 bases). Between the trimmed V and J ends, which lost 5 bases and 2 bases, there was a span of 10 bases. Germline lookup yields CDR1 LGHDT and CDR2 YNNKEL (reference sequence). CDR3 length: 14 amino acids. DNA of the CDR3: TGTGCCAGCAGCTGGACAGACACTGGAAACACCATATATTTT. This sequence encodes CASSWTDTGNTIYF.

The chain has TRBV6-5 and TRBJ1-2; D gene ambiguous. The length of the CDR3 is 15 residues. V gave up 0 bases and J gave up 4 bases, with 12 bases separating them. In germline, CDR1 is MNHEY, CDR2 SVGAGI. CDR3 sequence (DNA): TGTGCCAGCAGTTACTCGAGAACGTCAAGCTATGGCTACACCTTC. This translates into CASSYSRTSSYGYTF.

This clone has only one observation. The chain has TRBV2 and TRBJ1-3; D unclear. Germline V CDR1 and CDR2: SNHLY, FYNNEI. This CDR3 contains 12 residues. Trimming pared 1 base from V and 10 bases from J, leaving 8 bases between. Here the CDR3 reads CASSEGKGTIYF. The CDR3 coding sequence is TGTGCCAGCAGTGAAGGGAAGGGTACCATATATTTT.

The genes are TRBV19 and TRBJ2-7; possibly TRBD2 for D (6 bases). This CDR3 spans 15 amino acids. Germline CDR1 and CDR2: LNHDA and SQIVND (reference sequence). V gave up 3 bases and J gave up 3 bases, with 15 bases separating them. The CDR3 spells CASSIGTQGGYEQYF. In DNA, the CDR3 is TGTGCCAGTAGTATTGGGACCCAGGGAGGCTACGAGCAGTACTTC.

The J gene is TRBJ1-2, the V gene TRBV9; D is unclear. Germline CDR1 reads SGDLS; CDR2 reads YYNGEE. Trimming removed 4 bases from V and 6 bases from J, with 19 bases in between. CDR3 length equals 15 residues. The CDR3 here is CASSPGLPTLNGYTF. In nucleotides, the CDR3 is TGTGCCAGCAGCCCCGGCCTCCCGACCCTTAATGGCTACACCTTC.

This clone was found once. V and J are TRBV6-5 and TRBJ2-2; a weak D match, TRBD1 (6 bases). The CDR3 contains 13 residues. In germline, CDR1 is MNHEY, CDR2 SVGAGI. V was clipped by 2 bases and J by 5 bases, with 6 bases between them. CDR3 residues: CASSYTGTGELFF. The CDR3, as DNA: TGTGCCAGCAGTTACACAGGGACCGGGGAGCTGTTTTTT.

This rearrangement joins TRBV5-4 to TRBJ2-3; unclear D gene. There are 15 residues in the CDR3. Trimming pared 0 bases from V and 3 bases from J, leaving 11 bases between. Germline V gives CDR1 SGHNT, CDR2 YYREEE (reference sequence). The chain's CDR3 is CASSLVGVLTDTQYF. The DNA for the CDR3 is TGTGCCAGCAGCTTGGTTGGGGTTCTGACAGATACGCAGTATTTT. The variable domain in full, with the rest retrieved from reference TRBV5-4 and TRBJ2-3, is ETGVTQSPTHLIKTRGQQVTLRCSSQSGHNTVSWYQQALGQGPQFIFQYYREEENGRGNFPPRFSGLQFPNYSSELNVNALELDDSALYLCASSLVGVLTDTQYFGPGTRLTVL.

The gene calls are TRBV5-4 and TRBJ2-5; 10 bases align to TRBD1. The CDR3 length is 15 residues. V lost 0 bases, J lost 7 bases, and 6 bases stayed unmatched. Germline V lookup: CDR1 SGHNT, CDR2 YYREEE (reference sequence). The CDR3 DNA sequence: TGTGCCAGCAGCTTGGGGGGGACAGGGGCCGTGACCCAGTACTTC. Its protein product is CASSLGGTGAVTQYF.

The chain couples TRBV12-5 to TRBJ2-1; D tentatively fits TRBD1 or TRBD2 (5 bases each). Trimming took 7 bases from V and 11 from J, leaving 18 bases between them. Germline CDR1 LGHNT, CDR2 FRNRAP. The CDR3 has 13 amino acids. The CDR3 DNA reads TGTGCTAGTGCTCCTCCCGAGATGGGACAGCAGTTCTTC. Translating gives CASAPPEMGQQFF.

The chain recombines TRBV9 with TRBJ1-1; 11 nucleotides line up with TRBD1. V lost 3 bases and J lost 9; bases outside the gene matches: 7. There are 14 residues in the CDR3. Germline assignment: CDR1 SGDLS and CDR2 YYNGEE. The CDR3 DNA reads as TGTGCCAGCAGCGAGAGGACAGGGGGCAGTCAAGCTTTCTTT. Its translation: CASSERTGGSQAFF.

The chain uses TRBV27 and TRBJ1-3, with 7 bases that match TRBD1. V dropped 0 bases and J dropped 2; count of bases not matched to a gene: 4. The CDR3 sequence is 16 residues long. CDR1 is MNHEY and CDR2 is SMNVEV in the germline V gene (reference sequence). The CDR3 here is CASSLSRGTAGNTIYF. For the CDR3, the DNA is TGTGCCAGCAGTTTATCCCGTGGGACAGCTGGAAACACCATATATTTT.